These 3 T cell receptor beta chains share one sample of origin, sequenced in a study of molecular identifiers for immune sequencing clone quantification (dated by TCRdb to 2016 to 2019). Library generation was performed with PCR. The sequencer was an Illumina HiSeq 4000. TCRdb reanalyzed the raw reads on its own, using fastp at Q25 for trimming and MiXCR for clone calling, and kept in-frame beta chains. Rows merge per CDR3 protein into single entries with the most common DNA and genes. This sample holds about 640,000 distinct CDR3 sequences; just under 20% were observed only once. 0.85% of the sample is held by the ten biggest clonotypes. The source material was naive CD8+ T cells from blood, with Jurkat cell RNA spiked in. This sample's cell subset or site label indicates: FACS-sorted CD8+CD4-CCR7+CD45RA+ naive T cells. These receptor sequences come from a human donor in good health. Some libraries in this study had Jurkat cell RNA spiked in.

This clonotype was seen at least ten times. The chain uses TRBV7-2 and TRBJ2-7; 9 bases map to TRBD1. Germline loops: CDR1 SGHTA, CDR2 FQGNSA. CDR3 length equals 15 residues. Trimming at V came to 2 bases and at J to 2 bases, leaving 4 bases not matched to a gene. The CDR3: CASSLRDRVTYEQYF. DNA of the CDR3: TGTGCCAGCAGCTTAAGGGACAGGGTCACCTACGAGCAGTACTTC.

At least ten counts were recorded for this clonotype. The rearrangement links TRBV28 to TRBJ1-1; D is ambiguous. The germline gives CDR1 MDHEN, CDR2 SYDVKM. V was pared by 2 bases and J by 0 bases, with 10 bases between. CDR3 length: 15 residues. This chain's CDR3 is CASSLVSRMNTEAFF. CDR3 DNA sequence: TGTGCCAGCAGTTTAGTTAGTAGGATGAACACTGAAGCTTTCTTT.

This chain connects TRBV2 to TRBJ2-7; D gene ambiguous. Germline CDR1 is SNHLY and CDR2 is FYNNEI. This CDR3 region has 13 residues. Trimming removed 2 bases from V and 6 bases from J, with 11 bases in between. The CDR3 bases are TGTGCCAGCAGTGAACCCCTCCCCCCCGAGCAGTACTTC. Translating gives CASSEPLPPEQYF.